The sample holds one count of the clone carrying this T cell receptor (beta chain). This entry comes from a study of blood T cell repertoires in COVID-19. TCRdb's table, derived via immunoSEQ multiplex PCR, lists solely in-frame clones and lacks some. The data show over 55,000 clones, with roughly 85% seen just once and more than 20% held by the top ten. The sequence was obtained from a man aged 45-60 years with acute or convalescent COVID-19. Sequencing was carried out using peripheral blood.

CDR3 coding DNA: TGTGCCAGCAGCTTGGTTGGACAACCGCTCTATGGCTACACCTTC. Translation: CASSLVGQPLYGYTF. The chain is built from TRBV5-5 and TRBJ1-2; perhaps TRBD1 as D (5 bases). Trimming shortened V by 0 bases and J by 4 bases, and 13 bases separated the two germline ends. This CDR3 comprises 15 residues. Germline V gives CDR1 SGHKS, CDR2 YYEKEE (reference sequence).